The subject of this entry is one T cell receptor beta chain. These data belong to a study of blood T cell repertoires in COVID-19. Study context: Acute-phase and convalescent COVID-19 samples originated in the United States, Italy and Spain. PBMCs, B-cell-depleted T cells, or T cells were the source of the cDNA or gDNA that made up the material.

How the authors handled the data: Cell counts per sample came from amplifying reference gene primers. Data came from immunoSEQ multiplex PCR; TCRdb stores just in-frame clones and leaves some out. V and J calls and clone size are as listed in that table; D and trimming were resolved from the DNA. The data show about 320,000 clones, around 80% seen once. CDR1 is LGHNA and CDR2 is YNFKEQ in the germline V gene. Germline trimming cut 4 bases from V and 8 bases from J; bases unmatched to any gene: 12. This CDR3 has 15 amino acids. The sample comprised peripheral blood. This chain links TRBV4-2 with TRBJ1-2; 8 nucleotides align to TRBD1. The TCR was taken from a woman aged 45-60 years with acute or convalescent COVID-19. The CDR3 DNA reads TGTGCCAGCAGCCTGGACAGGGCAGTTGTGGAGGGCTACACCTTC. It codes for CASSLDRAVVEGYTF.